Each of the 6 T cell receptor beta chains below was sequenced from the same sample in a study of Ad26.COV2.S vaccination and SARS-CoV-2 variants. Produced via immunoSEQ multiplex PCR; TCRdb's table is partial and in-frame only. The repertoire consists of about 480,000 clones, with roughly 85% occurring once and the leading ten covering around 13%. Treatment indicated: approximately 18 received Ad26.COV2.S at low or high dose, single or two shots; 5 received placebo; per-sample allocation not given. Collection of samples fell on day 63 after the first vaccine or placebo injection. The sequencing used peripheral blood, collected in a trial of Ad26.COV2.S vaccine versus placebo. Receptor source: a person aged 18-65 years who received the Ad26.COV2.S COVID-19 vaccine or a placebo.

This clone has just one count. The V gene is TRBV27, the J gene TRBJ2-2; D unclear. V lost 4 bases and J 7 bases, leaving 7 bases between the germline ends. Per the germline V gene, CDR1 is MNHEY and CDR2 is SMNVEV (reference sequence). The CDR3 covers 12 residues. In DNA, the CDR3 is TGTGCCAGCAGTTGGGGAATCGGGGAGCTGTTTTTT. Encoded protein: CASSWGIGELFF.

The chain has TRBV7-9 and TRBJ2-3; D is ambiguous. CDR3 length: 11 residues. CDR1 SEHNR and CDR2 FQNEAQ come from the germline V gene (reference sequence). The V gene lost 8 bases and the J gene lost 4 bases, with 7 bases spanning the gap. The CDR3 DNA is TGTGCCAGCGTAATGGCAGATACGCAGTATTTT. As protein: CASVMADTQYF.

Only one count was recorded for this clone. V gene TRBV29-1 combines with J gene TRBJ2-1, with 9 bases matching TRBD2. The V and J ends lost 5 bases and 5 bases, in that order; junction bases with no gene match: 16. Germline V gene data show CDR1 as SQVTM and CDR2 as ANQGSEA. The CDR3 covers 17 residues. CDR3 protein: CSVPTALMLAGHNEQFF. As DNA, the CDR3 is TGCAGCGTTCCTACCGCTTTGATGCTAGCGGGGCACAATGAGCAGTTCTTC.

The V and J genes are TRBV7-9 and TRBJ2-7; 7 nucleotides align to TRBD1. V dropped 2 bases and J dropped 5; count of bases not matched to a gene: 15. The CDR3 length is 17 residues. Germline CDR1 is SEHNR and CDR2 is FQNEAQ (reference sequence). CDR3 sequence (DNA): TGTGCCAGCAGCTTATCATTCACCTCCGGGACAGCAGACGAGCAGTACTTC. Residues: CASSLSFTSGTADEQYF.

A remark on this clone: In the same sample, other DNA sequences code for this CDR3. The chain carries TRBV2 and TRBJ1-3; D is undetermined. This CDR3 has 13 residues. Germline CDR1 reads SNHLY; CDR2 reads FYNNEI. Trimming shortened V by 2 bases and J by 0 bases, and 2 bases separated the two germline ends. The CDR3 bases are TGTGCCAGCAGTGAAAGCTCTGGAAACACCATATATTTT. Translation: CASSESSGNTIYF.

The genes are TRBV24-1 and TRBJ2-1; D call uncertain. The CDR3 loop spans 13 amino acids. Trimming left V 3 bases short and J 13 bases short, with 15 bases between. The V gene's germline CDR1 is KGHDR and CDR2 SFDVKD. The CDR3: CATSDQHRVKQFF. The CDR3 DNA reads as TGTGCCACCAGTGATCAACATAGAGTGAAACAGTTCTTC.